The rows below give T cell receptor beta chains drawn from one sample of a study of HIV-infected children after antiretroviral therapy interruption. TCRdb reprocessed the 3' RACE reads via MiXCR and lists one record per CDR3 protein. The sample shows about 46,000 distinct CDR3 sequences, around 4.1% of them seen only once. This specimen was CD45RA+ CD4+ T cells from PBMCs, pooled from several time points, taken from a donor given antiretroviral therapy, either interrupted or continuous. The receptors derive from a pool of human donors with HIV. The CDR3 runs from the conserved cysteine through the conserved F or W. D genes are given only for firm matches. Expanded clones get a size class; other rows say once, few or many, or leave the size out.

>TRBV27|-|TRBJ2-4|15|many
TGTGCCAGCAGTTTAGACAATTTAGCCAAAAACATTCAGTACTTC
CASSLDNLAKNIQYF
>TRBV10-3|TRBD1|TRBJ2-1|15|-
TGTGCCATCAGCGGGACAGGGGTGGGTTACAATGAGCAGTTCTTC
CAISGTGVGYNEQFF
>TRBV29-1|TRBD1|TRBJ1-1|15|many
TGCAGCGTTGAAGATCTAGCGGGACAGGACACTGAAGCTTTCTTT
CSVEDLAGQDTEAFF
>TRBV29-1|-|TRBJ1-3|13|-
TGCAGCGTCGAAGGGGGCTCTGGAAACACCATATATTTT
CSVEGGSGNTIYF
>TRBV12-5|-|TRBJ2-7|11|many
TGTGCTAGTGGTTTCAGTAGGGAGCAGTACTTC
CASGFSREQYF
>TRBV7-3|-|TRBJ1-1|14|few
TGTGCCAGCAGCCATCCAGGGTTGAACACTGAAGCTTTCTTT
CASSHPGLNTEAFF
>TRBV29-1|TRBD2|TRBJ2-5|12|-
TGCAGCGTTGGCTCTACGGGGGGGACCCAGTACTTC
CSVGSTGGTQYF
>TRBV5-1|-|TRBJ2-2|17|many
TGCGCCAGCAGCTTTTACCGGGAGTCAACGAACACCGGGGAGCTGTTTTTT
CASSFYRESTNTGELFF
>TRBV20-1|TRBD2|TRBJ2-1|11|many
TGCAGTGGGACTAGCACTTATGAGCAGTTCTTC
CSGTSTYEQFF
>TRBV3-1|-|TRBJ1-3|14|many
TGTGCCAGCAGCCCCACCCGTTTCGGAAACACCATATATTTT
CASSPTRFGNTIYF
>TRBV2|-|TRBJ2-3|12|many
TGTGCCAGCAGTGAATTGGGTGATACGCAGTATTTT
CASSELGDTQYF
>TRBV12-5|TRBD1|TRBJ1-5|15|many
TGTGCTAGTGGCATCGGACAGGGTTGGAATCAGCCCCAGCATTTT
CASGIGQGWNQPQHF
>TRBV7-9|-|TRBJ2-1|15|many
TGTGCCAGCAGCCTTCAGGAGAGCTCCTACAATGAGCAGTTCTTC
CASSLQESSYNEQFF
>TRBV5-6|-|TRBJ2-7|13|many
TGTGCCAGCAGCTTGTCGGCCCTATCCGAGCAGTACTTC
CASSLSALSEQYF
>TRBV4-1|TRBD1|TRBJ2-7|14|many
TGCGCCAGCAGCCAACCTAGACAGGGCTACGAGCAGTACTTC
CASSQPRQGYEQYF
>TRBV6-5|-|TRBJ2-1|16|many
TGTGCCAGCAGTTACCGACCTCAGGGCGCATACAATGAGCAGTTCTTC
CASSYRPQGAYNEQFF
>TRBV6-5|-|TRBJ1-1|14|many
TGTGCCAGCAGTTACTCGTCGCTGGGGCTGGAAGCTTTCTTT
CASSYSSLGLEAFF
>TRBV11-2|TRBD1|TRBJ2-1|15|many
TGTGCCAGCAGCCTGGGACAGGGGGGATACAATGAGCAGTTCTTC
CASSLGQGGYNEQFF
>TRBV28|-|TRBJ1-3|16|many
TGTGCCAGCAGCTCTACCGGGGGAAGACCTGGAAACACCATATATTTT
CASSSTGGRPGNTIYF
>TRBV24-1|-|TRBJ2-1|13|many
TGTGCCACCAGTGCGACAATCCAAGATGAGCAGTTCTTC
CATSATIQDEQFF
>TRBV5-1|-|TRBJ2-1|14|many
TGCGCCAGCAGCTTATACGAGCGGGTGGATGAGCAGTTCTTC
CASSLYERVDEQFF
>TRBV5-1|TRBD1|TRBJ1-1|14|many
TGCGCCAGCAGCTTGGGGACAGGGGCCACTGAAGCTTTCTTT
CASSLGTGATEAFF
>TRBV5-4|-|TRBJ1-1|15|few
TGTGCCAGCAGCTTGCCTACAGGGATGGCCACTGAAGCTTTCTTT
CASSLPTGMATEAFF
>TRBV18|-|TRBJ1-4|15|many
TGTGCCAGCTCACCGCGACAGGCAACTAATGAAAAACTGTTTTTT
CASSPRQATNEKLFF
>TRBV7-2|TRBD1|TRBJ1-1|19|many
TGTGCCAGCAGCTCCCTGATTTCCCCGACAGGGACCTTGAACACTGAAGCTTTCTTT
CASSSLISPTGTLNTEAFF
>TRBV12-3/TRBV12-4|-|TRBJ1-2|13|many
TGTGCCAGCAGTTTGGCGGCAGCTTATGGCTACACCTTC
CASSLAAAYGYTF
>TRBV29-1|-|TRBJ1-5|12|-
TGCAGCGTTGCACAGTCGAATCAGCCCCAGCATTTT
CSVAQSNQPQHF
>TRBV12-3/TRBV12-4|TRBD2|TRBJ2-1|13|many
TGTGCCAGCACCCTAGCGGGGGGGCAGGGGCAGTTCTTC
CASTLAGGQGQFF
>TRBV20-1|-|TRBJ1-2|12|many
TGCAGTGCTAGTAGAGGAGGGTATGGCTACACCTTC
CSASRGGYGYTF
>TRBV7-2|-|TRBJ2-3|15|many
TGTGCCAGCAGCCCCGAGCCGGGGATAACAGATACGCAGTATTTT
CASSPEPGITDTQYF
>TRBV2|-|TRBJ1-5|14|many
TGTGCCAGCAGTGCGGACCTTAGCAATCAGCCCCAGCATTTT
CASSADLSNQPQHF
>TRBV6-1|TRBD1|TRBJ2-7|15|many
TGTGCCAGCAGTGAACAGGGGGCGGCTCTGCGCGAGCAGTACTTC
CASSEQGAALREQYF
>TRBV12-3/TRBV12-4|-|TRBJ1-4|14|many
TGTGCCAGCAGTTTTTTCGCAACTAATGAAAAACTGTTTTTT
CASSFFATNEKLFF
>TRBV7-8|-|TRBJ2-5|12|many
TGTGCCAGCAGCTCATGGGAGGAGACCCAGTACTTC
CASSSWEETQYF
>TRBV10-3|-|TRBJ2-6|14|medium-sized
TGTGCCATCAGTGAAGGGTCCGGGGCCAACGTCCTGACTTTC
CAISEGSGANVLTF
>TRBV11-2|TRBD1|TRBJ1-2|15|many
TGTGCCAGCAGCTCCACCGGGACAGGGGTGGGCGGCTACACCTTC
CASSSTGTGVGGYTF